Included here is one TCR beta chain sequence, with context. The sample comes from a study of blood T cell repertoires in COVID-19. Study overall: Sites across the United States, Italy and Spain contributed samples from acute and convalescent COVID-19.

V lost 4 bases to trimming and J lost 0 bases, with 10 bases between them. Germline lookup yields CDR1 LGHDT and CDR2 YNNKEL (reference sequence). This CDR3 is built from 16 residues. Original processing notes: By means of reference gene primer amplification, nucleated cell counts were estimated. Only in-frame clones appear in the TCRdb table, and some are missing; sequencing was by immunoSEQ multiplex PCR. Clone size and V and J calls were adopted from that table, with D and trimming inferred from the DNA. The profile covers 430,000 or so clones, with approximately 90% appearing a single time and approximately 0.92% taken by the ten largest. Followed longitudinally, the Seattle patients had been enrolled during active infection.

This clonotype was sampled from a man between 18 and 35 years old with COVID-19, enrolled during active disease. The sequencing input was peripheral blood. The chain uses TRBV3-1 (or the pseudogene TRBV3-2) and TRBJ1-6, with a possible D match to TRBD1 (5 bases). DNA of the CDR3: TGTGCCAGCAGCCCACGACAGAGCTCCTATAATTCACCCCTCCACTTT. Translating it yields CASSPRQSSYNSPLHF.